The clone carrying this T cell receptor beta chain was picked up one time. Its antigen is unidentified. This sample is part of a study of CD8 T cells in Susac syndrome. Study conclusions and caveats: Individuals included in the TCR sequencing and HLA analysis were acknowledged by the study to be relatively few in number.

Reverse transcription used roughly 0.5 to 1 ug RNA and random hexamers. The TCR beta CDR3 was amplified by immunoSEQ multiplex PCR across 54 Vbeta, 13 Jbeta. TCRdb redid the calling of the immunoSEQ multiplex PCR reads with MiXCR, one entry per CDR3 protein. The sample holds some 200,000 distinct CDR3 sequences, approximately 94% seen once. Sequencing of TCR beta was performed on blood CD8+ and CD4+ T cells. While CD8+ and CD4+ T cells were isolated negatively, TEMRA cells were enriched by FACS. The ends were cut back, 5 bases at V and 1 base at J, with 13 bases in the middle. The CDR3 runs 14 residues. In germline, CDR1 is DFQATT, CDR2 SNEGSKA (reference sequence).

The sequenced sample consisted of CD4+ T cells from PBMCs. This chain joins TRBV20-1 and TRBJ2-3; D is tentatively TRBD1 or TRBD2 (5 bases each). This TCR came from a human donor in good health. As DNA, the CDR3 is TGCAGTGCTTCTCCGGGACCTCGCACAGATACGCAGTATTTT. Translation: CSASPGPRTDTQYF.